Below, 30 T cell receptor beta chains from the same sample are listed, as sequenced in a study of radiotherapy plus CTLA-4 blockade in lung cancer. TCRdb's copy holds only in-frame clones and misses some; the assay was immunoSEQ multiplex PCR. The table includes tens of thousands of clones, 65% to 80% detected once. Sample: peripheral blood, taken from a patient treated with radiotherapy plus ipilimumab. These receptors all stem from a human donor with non-small cell lung cancer who had a complete response to radiotherapy plus ipilimumab.

The chain combines TRBV9 with TRBJ1-2; D is possibly TRBD1 (5 bases). This CDR3 has 14 residues. V lost 0 bases and J lost 3, with 9 bases in between. Germline V gives CDR1 SGDLS, CDR2 YYNGEE. The CDR3 protein is CASSVGLGDYGYTF. The CDR3 region has the DNA TGTGCCAGCAGCGTAGGGTTAGGGGACTATGGCTACACCTTC.

This clone has only one observation. V and J are TRBV5-1 and TRBJ1-1, with 7 bases lining up with TRBD1. CDR1 and CDR2 (germline): SGHRS, YFSETQ. This CDR3 comprises 14 residues. Unmatched junction bases numbered 3, after V lost 4 bases and J lost 0 bases. CDR3 in amino acids: CASSLGTVNTEAFF. The CDR3 bases are TGCGCCAGCAGCCTGGGGACAGTGAACACTGAAGCTTTCTTT.

The chain recombines TRBV7-9 with TRBJ1-5; D is undetermined. Trimming cost V 2 bases and J 0 bases, with 5 bases left between them. This CDR3 spans 14 amino acids. CDR1 and CDR2 from the germline V gene are SEHNR and FQNEAQ (reference sequence). CDR3 DNA: TGTGCCAGCAGCTTAACGAATAGCAATCAGCCCCAGCATTTT. This sequence encodes CASSLTNSNQPQHF.

The CDR3 DNA reads as TGCAGCGTTGAAGAGAGGGGAGAGGCGAACACTGAAGCTTTCTTT. Protein sequence: CSVEERGEANTEAFF. The V call is TRBV29-1, the J call TRBJ1-1, with D possibly being TRBD1 (5 bases). The CDR3 sequence is 15 residues long. Germline V lookup: CDR1 SQVTM, CDR2 ANQGSEA. The V end lost 0 bases, the J end lost 1 base, and 12 bases lay between the germline ends.

The rearrangement joins TRBV9 to TRBJ2-2; D call uncertain. V shed 0 bases and J shed 8 bases, with 2 bases lying between them. The V gene's germline CDR1 is SGDLS and CDR2 YYNGEE. The CDR3 is 11 amino acids. DNA of the CDR3: TGTGCCAGCAGCGTAGGAGGGGAGCTGTTTTTT. Its protein product is CASSVGGELFF.

This chain joins TRBV9 and TRBJ1-2; 8 nucleotides agree with TRBD1. Germline assignment: CDR1 SGDLS and CDR2 YYNGEE. CDR3 length: 14 residues. V shed 3 bases, J shed 2 bases, and the junction held 3 bases outside the gene matches. CDR3 residues: CASSGQGRNYGYTF. The CDR3 DNA reads as TGTGCCAGCAGCGGACAGGGGAGAAACTATGGCTACACCTTC.

This rearrangement joins TRBV7-8 to TRBJ1-1; TRBD1 agrees at 7 bases. There are 15 residues in the CDR3. Germline-derived CDR1 and CDR2 are SGHVS and FQNEAQ. The V segment lost 3 bases and the J segment 1 base; nucleotides outside the gene matches: 5. CDR3 amino acids: CASSFQRTGNTEAFF. In nucleotides, the CDR3 is TGTGCCAGCAGCTTCCAGCGGACAGGGAACACTGAAGCTTTCTTT.

V gene TRBV5-6 combines with J gene TRBJ1-5; the D is unclear. The germline gives CDR1 SGHDT, CDR2 YYEEEE. The CDR3 runs to 16 residues. Trimming took off 2 bases at V and 2 bases at J, with 14 bases between the two ends. The CDR3 protein is CASSLYPTFGNQPQHF. The DNA of the CDR3 is TGTGCCAGCAGCTTATACCCAACTTTTGGCAATCAGCCCCAGCATTTT. The complete variable domain, with remaining parts taken from reference TRBV5-6 and TRBJ1-5, reads DAGVTQSPTHLIKTRGQQVTLRCSPKSGHDTVSWYQQALGQGPQFIFQYYEEEERQRGNFPDRFSGHQFPNYSSELNVNALLLGDSALYLCASSLYPTFGNQPQHFGDGTRLSIL.

Notes on this clone: Mismatch with germline at one junction end may stem from a read error. Other DNA sequences in this sample translate to the same CDR3. This chain links TRBV4-1 with TRBJ2-3; D possibly corresponds to TRBD2 (5 bases). The V gene's germline CDR1 is MGHRA and CDR2 YSYEKL. This CDR3 contains 14 residues. The CDR3 protein is CASSRSGSTDTQYF. In DNA form, the CDR3 reads TGCGCCAGCAGCCGGAGCGGCTCCACAGATACACAGTATTTT.

The rearrangement uses TRBV18 and TRBJ1-5, with unresolved D. This CDR3 comprises 14 residues. CDR1 is KGHSH and CDR2 is LQKENI in the germline V gene. Trimming shortened V by 3 bases and J by 0 bases, and 6 bases separated the two germline ends. CDR3 loop: CASSPWNSNQPQHF. CDR3 bases: TGTGCCAGCTCACCTTGGAATAGCAATCAGCCCCAGCATTTT.

The genes are TRBV7-6 and TRBJ2-3; D is perhaps TRBD1 (5 bases). Germline CDR1 and CDR2: SGHVS and FNYEAQ. This CDR3 comprises 17 residues. V was clipped by 1 base and J by 0 bases, with 14 bases between them. The CDR3 protein is CASSLDFDSTSTDTQYF. CDR3 in DNA: TGTGCCAGCAGCTTAGATTTCGACAGTACTAGCACAGATACGCAGTATTTT.

The genes are TRBV9 and TRBJ2-1, with D possibly TRBD1 on 6 matching bases. Trimming removed 3 bases at V and 8 bases at J, with 15 bases between. The CDR3 totals 14 residues. Germline V gives CDR1 SGDLS, CDR2 YYNGEE. CDR3 region: CASSAYAGVDEQFF. DNA for the CDR3: TGTGCCAGCAGCGCCTATGCAGGGGTGGATGAGCAGTTCTTC.

This clone occurred a few times. J is TRBJ2-3 and V is TRBV7-9, with D hard to call. The CDR3 spans 12 residues. Germline CDR1 is SEHNR and CDR2 is FQNEAQ (reference sequence). V lost 5 bases, J lost 2 bases, and 5 bases lay in between. The DNA of the CDR3 is TGTGCCAGCAGCGTAGTCACAGATACGCAGTATTTT. This encodes CASSVVTDTQYF.

This rearrangement joins TRBV30 to TRBJ2-2, with TRBD1 identical over 9 bases. V lost 0 bases to trimming and J lost 4 bases; unmatched junction nucleotides: 6. CDR3 length: 16 residues. Germline loops: CDR1 GTSNPN, CDR2 SVGIG (reference sequence). The CDR3 DNA is TGTGCCTGGAGTGTACAGGGGGCGCTGGTCACCGGGGAGCTGTTTTTT. Its protein is CAWSVQGALVTGELFF.

The rearrangement links TRBV7-2 to TRBJ2-4; tentatively, D is TRBD2 (6 bases). The CDR3 runs to 16 residues. V dropped 5 bases and J dropped 4 bases, with 18 bases sitting between them. Germline CDR1 and CDR2: SGHTA and FQGNSA. CDR3 sequence (DNA): TGTGCCAGCAGCCCACTCCAGGCGGGGACTAAAAACATTCAGTACTTC. Residues: CASSPLQAGTKNIQYF.

A single count supports this clone. The chain recombines TRBV19 with TRBJ2-2; D gene ambiguous. The CDR3 spans 14 residues. Trimming removed 9 bases at V and 4 bases at J, with 15 bases between. CDR1 and CDR2 from the germline V gene are LNHDA and SQIVND (reference sequence). The CDR3 nucleotides are TGTGCCAGCCTTACCCAAGAAGGCACCGGGGAGCTGTTTTTT. Protein: CASLTQEGTGELFF.

The chain couples TRBV11-3 to TRBJ2-1; D may be TRBD2 (5 bases). The germline V gene has CDR1 SGHNT and CDR2 YENEEA. V lost 5 bases and J lost 0, with 11 bases in between. CDR3 length: 15 amino acids. The CDR3 spells CASSPRGSSYNEQFF. The CDR3 region has the DNA TGTGCCAGCAGCCCCCGGGGAAGCTCCTACAATGAGCAGTTCTTC.

The CDR3 loop reads CASSVSGGPGAQTEAFF. The DNA of the CDR3 is TGTGCCAGCAGCGTAAGTGGGGGCCCTGGTGCCCAAACTGAAGCTTTCTTT. V gene TRBV9 combines with J gene TRBJ1-1; possible D gene TRBD1, 6 bases. The CDR3 covers 17 residues. Trimming took off 1 base at V and 5 bases at J, with 21 bases between the two ends. The germline V gene encodes CDR1 SGDLS and CDR2 YYNGEE.

This clone has a handful of counts. J is TRBJ1-2 and V is TRBV19; 7 positions agree with TRBD1. Per the germline V gene, CDR1 is LNHDA and CDR2 is SQIVND (reference sequence). The CDR3 runs 15 residues. The ends lost 10 bases at V and 1 base at J; junction bases unmatched: 12. CDR3 amino acids: CAIRPHDRDNYGYTF. CDR3 in DNA: TGTGCCATCCGCCCCCACGACAGGGATAACTATGGCTACACCTTC.

This rearrangement joins TRBV7-6 to TRBJ1-2; D is unresolved. V was trimmed by 1 base and J by 8 bases, leaving 11 bases between them. CDR3 length: 13 amino acids. Germline V gene lookup returns CDR1 SGHVS and CDR2 FNYEAQ. The CDR3 coding sequence is TGTGCCAGCAGCTTAGAGTGGGCTGGAGGCTACACCTTC. Translated, it gives CASSLEWAGGYTF.

This clone has just a few counts. The chain combines TRBV6-5 with TRBJ2-7, with D possibly matching TRBD1 (6 bases). Trimming took off 8 bases at V and 3 bases at J, with 14 bases between the two ends. This CDR3 comprises 13 residues. Germline-derived CDR1 and CDR2 are MNHEY and SVGAGI. CDR3 loop: CASVGASGYEQYF. In nucleotides, the CDR3 is TGTGCCAGCGTGGGGGCTAGTGGCTACGAGCAGTACTTC.

The genes are TRBV7-9 and TRBJ2-5, with D tentatively TRBD2 (5 bases). The CDR3 loop spans 15 amino acids. The germline V gene has CDR1 SEHNR and CDR2 FQNEAQ (reference sequence). Trimming shortened V by 3 bases and J by 4 bases, and 15 bases separated the two germline ends. CDR3 sequence (DNA): TGTGCCAGCAGCTTGATGGATCAAGGGAGAGAGACCCAGTACTTC. Its protein product is CASSLMDQGRETQYF.

The rearrangement joins TRBV29-1 to TRBJ1-2; 9 bases are a match to TRBD1. Germline V CDR1 and CDR2: SQVTM, ANQGSEA. The J segment lost 4 bases and the V segment lost 6 bases, leaving 6 bases of the junction unmatched. This CDR3 is 13 amino acids long. The CDR3 reads CSVEGQGVYGYTF. Written as DNA, the CDR3 is TGCAGCGTGGAGGGACAGGGAGTCTATGGCTACACCTTC.

This clone has a handful of counts. V is TRBV14 and J is TRBJ2-2; the D gene could be TRBD1 or TRBD2 (5 bases each). CDR3 length: 16 residues. The germline CDR1 and CDR2 sequences are SGHDN and FVKESK. The ends were cut back, 5 bases at V and 0 bases at J, with 13 bases in the middle. The CDR3 here is CASSKQGASNTGELFF. Written as DNA, the CDR3 is TGTGCCAGCAGCAAGCAGGGAGCCTCGAACACCGGGGAGCTGTTTTTT.

This chain joins TRBV11-3 and TRBJ1-1; TRBD1 might be the D (6 bases). Germline V gives CDR1 SGHNT, CDR2 YENEEA. V was shortened by 0 bases and J by 5 bases, with 10 bases between the two germline ends. The CDR3 consists of 14 residues. CDR3 amino acids: CASSLDEQGTEAFF. The CDR3 DNA is TGTGCCAGCAGCTTAGATGAACAGGGAACTGAAGCTTTCTTT.

This clone was picked up one time. V and J are TRBV30 and TRBJ2-3; 7 nucleotides match TRBD1. With V trimmed by 0 bases and J by 3 bases, 9 bases remained unmatched. The germline CDR1 and CDR2 sequences are GTSNPN and SVGIG (reference sequence). The CDR3 covers 16 residues. CDR3 coding DNA: TGTGCCTGGAGTGTACTAAGGGGGCCGAGGACAGATACGCAGTATTTT. Residues: CAWSVLRGPRTDTQYF.

This clone was observed a handful of times. This rearrangement joins TRBV19 to TRBJ1-1; a weak D match, TRBD1 (5 bases). Per germline, CDR1 LNHDA and CDR2 SQIVND (reference sequence). The CDR3 is 14 residues long. V was pared by 8 bases and J by 6 bases, with 19 bases between. The CDR3 loop is CASVLLGARAEAFF. DNA of the CDR3: TGTGCCAGTGTCCTCCTTGGGGCGAGGGCTGAAGCTTTCTTT.

This rearrangement joins TRBV4-1 to TRBJ1-5; unclear D gene. Germline CDR1 MGHRA, CDR2 YSYEKL. Trimming stripped 0 bases from V and 2 bases from J, with 14 bases between. The CDR3 sequence is 17 residues long. This chain's CDR3 is CASSQDGDLRGNQPQHF. The CDR3 DNA follows: TGCGCCAGCAGCCAAGATGGGGATTTGAGGGGCAATCAGCCCCAGCATTTT.

A single count supports this clone. The chain employs TRBV4-3 and TRBJ2-2, with D perhaps matching TRBD2 (7 bases). Between the trimmed V and J ends, which lost 0 bases and 4 bases, there was a span of 15 bases. The CDR3 is 17 residues long. Germline V gene sequence: CDR1 LGHNA, CDR2 YSLEER. CDR3 bases: TGCGCCAGCAGCCAAGAATCCGGCGGGGGCGCCACCGGGGAGCTGTTTTTT. Translated: CASSQESGGGATGELFF.

V gene TRBV5-1 combines with J gene TRBJ2-2; no clear D gene. CDR1 is SGHRS and CDR2 is YFSETQ in the germline V gene. V was cut by 4 bases and J by 6 bases, with 13 bases left in between. This CDR3 is 14 amino acids long. The CDR3 sequence is CASSLLGVPGELFF. The CDR3 DNA sequence: TGCGCCAGCAGCCTTCTAGGCGTCCCCGGGGAGCTGTTTTTT.